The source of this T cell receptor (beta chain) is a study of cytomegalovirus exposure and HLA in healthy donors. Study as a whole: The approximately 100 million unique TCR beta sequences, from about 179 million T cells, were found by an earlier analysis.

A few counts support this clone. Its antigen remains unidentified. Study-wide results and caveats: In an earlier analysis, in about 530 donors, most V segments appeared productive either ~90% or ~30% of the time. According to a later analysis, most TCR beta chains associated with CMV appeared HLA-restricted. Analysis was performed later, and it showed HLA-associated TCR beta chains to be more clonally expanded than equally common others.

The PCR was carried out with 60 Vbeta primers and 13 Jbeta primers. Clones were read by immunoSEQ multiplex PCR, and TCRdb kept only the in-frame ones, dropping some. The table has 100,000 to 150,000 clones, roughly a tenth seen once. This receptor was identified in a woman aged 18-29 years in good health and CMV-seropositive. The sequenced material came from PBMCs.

The CDR3 loop reads CASSPTLGRDRGEKLFF. CDR3 bases: TGTGCCAGCAGCCCGACTCTAGGGCGGGACAGAGGTGAAAAACTGTTTTTT. This chain connects TRBV7-9 to TRBJ1-4; 7 nucleotides line up with TRBD1. The CDR3 runs to 17 residues. Germline-derived CDR1 and CDR2 are SEHNR and FQNEAQ (reference sequence). J lost 7 bases, V lost 5 bases, and 16 bases had no gene match.